Presented here are 17 T cell receptor beta chains from one specimen sequenced in a study of cytomegalovirus exposure and HLA in healthy donors. Vbeta (60) and Jbeta (13) primers were used in the PCR. Repertoires were generated with immunoSEQ multiplex PCR, while TCRdb's copy carries only in-frame clones and drops some. The sample yields 120,000 or so clones, 79% seen once. The material sequenced was PBMCs. All receptors derive from a man between 25 and 39 years old in good health and CMV-seropositive.

The V and J genes are TRBV11-1 and TRBJ1-1, with D unclear. V lost 4 bases and J 4 bases, leaving 13 bases between the germline ends. Looked up from germline, CDR1 is SGHAT and CDR2 is FQDESV (reference sequence). CDR3 size: 14 residues. The CDR3 loop reads CASSYSTEGTEAFF. The CDR3, as DNA: TGTGCCAGCAGCTATTCCACGGAGGGCACTGAAGCTTTCTTT. The entire variable domain, with the rest obtained from reference TRBV11-1 and TRBJ1-1, is as follows: EAEVAQSPRYKITEKSQAVAFWCDPISGHATLYWYRQILGQGPELLVQFQDESVVDDSQLPKDRFSAERLKGVDSTLKIQPAELGDSAMYLCASSYSTEGTEAFFGQGTRLTVV.

This clone was detected only once. CDR3 sequence: CASSYEAATGELFF. Written as DNA, the CDR3 is TGTGCCAGCAGCTACGAGGCAGCCACCGGGGAGCTGTTTTTT. The chain couples TRBV7-3 to TRBJ2-2; the D is unclear. Germline CDR1 SGHTA, CDR2 FQGTGA. The CDR3 loop spans 14 amino acids. V shed 4 bases and J shed 4 bases, with 10 bases lying between them. Full variable domain (missing parts from reference TRBV7-3 and TRBJ2-2): GAGVSQTPSNKVTEKGKYVELRCDPISGHTALYWYRQSLGQGPEFLIYFQGTGAADDSGLPNDRFFAVRPEGSVSTLKIQRTERGDSAVYLCASSYEAATGELFFGEGSRLTVL.

V usage is TRBV7-9 and J usage is TRBJ1-1; D is undetermined. This CDR3 contains 13 residues. Germline V gives CDR1 SEHNR, CDR2 FQNEAQ (reference sequence). Between the trimmed V and J ends, which lost 5 bases and 0 bases, there was a span of 7 bases. The CDR3 sequence is CASSPYMNTEAFF. In DNA, the CDR3 is TGTGCCAGCAGCCCGTACATGAACACTGAAGCTTTCTTT.

This sequence joins TRBV14 and TRBJ2-4, with 8 positions matching TRBD1. This CDR3 has 19 residues. The V gene end was trimmed by 5 bases and the J gene end by 0 bases; junction bases not matched to a gene: 15. Germline CDR1 reads SGHDN; CDR2 reads FVKESK. The CDR3 DNA sequence: TGTGCCAGCAGCGCCGTAGGGACAGGCATCAATATAGCCAAAAACATTCAGTACTTC. Translating gives CASSAVGTGINIAKNIQYF. Together with reference TRBV14 and TRBJ2-4, the CDR3 gives the full variable domain: EAGVTQFPSHSVIEKGQTVTLRCDPISGHDNLYWYRRVMGKEIKFLLHFVKESKQDESGMPNNRFLAERTGGTYSTLKVQPAELEDSGVYFCASSAVGTGINIAKNIQYFGAGTRLSVL.

The CDR3 spells CASSPGRNQPQHF. Here the CDR3 DNA reads TGTGCCAGTAGTCCAGGGAGGAATCAGCCCCAGCATTTT. The chain couples TRBV19 to TRBJ1-5; D perhaps matches TRBD1 (5 bases). This CDR3 is 13 amino acids long. The V gene lost 5 bases and the J gene lost 4 bases, with 9 bases spanning the gap. Per germline, CDR1 LNHDA and CDR2 SQIVND (reference sequence). Looking up the rest from reference TRBV19 and TRBJ1-5 gives the full variable domain: DGGITQSPKYLFRKEGQNVTLSCEQNLNHDAMYWYRQDPGQGLRLIYYSQIVNDFQKGDIAEGYSVSREKKESFPLTVTSAQKNPTAFYLCASSPGRNQPQHFGDGTRLSIL.

The sample holds one count of this clone. This chain links TRBV9 with TRBJ2-7; D may be TRBD1 (5 bases). V gave up 0 bases and J gave up 4 bases, with 14 bases separating them. The CDR3 runs 15 residues. Per germline, CDR1 SGDLS and CDR2 YYNGEE. CDR3: CASSVVPTAGYEQYF. Here the CDR3 DNA reads TGTGCCAGCAGCGTAGTGCCCACGGCAGGGTACGAGCAGTACTTC.

This clone was recorded only once. The chain employs TRBV19 and TRBJ2-5, with D possibly TRBD1 on 5 matching bases. Germline V gene lookup returns CDR1 LNHDA and CDR2 SQIVND (reference sequence). CDR3 length: 15 amino acids. Trimming left V 3 bases short and J 2 bases short, with 13 bases between. The CDR3 DNA reads as TGTGCCAGTAGTATCGAAAGGACATTTCAAGAGACCCAGTACTTC. Residues: CASSIERTFQETQYF.

The chain is built from TRBV5-1 and TRBJ1-2; D possibly corresponds to TRBD1 (5 bases). This CDR3 is 14 amino acids long. Trimming stripped 0 bases from V and 1 base from J, with 7 bases between. The germline CDR1 and CDR2 sequences are SGHRS and YFSETQ. CDR3 nucleotides: TGCGCCAGCAGCTTGGCCGACAGTAACTATGGCTACACCTTC. Translated, it gives CASSLADSNYGYTF.

The chain couples TRBV7-2 to TRBJ1-1; the D gene is possibly TRBD1 (6 bases). CDR1 and CDR2 (germline): SGHTA, FQGNSA. Trimming pared 5 bases from V and 4 bases from J, leaving 17 bases between. The CDR3 extends over 15 amino acids. CDR3 DNA sequence: TGTGCCAGCAGCCCCCGGGCAGGGGAGGGCACTGAAGCTTTCTTT. Protein sequence: CASSPRAGEGTEAFF.

The J gene is TRBJ2-7, the V gene TRBV28; 9 bases match TRBD1. The CDR3 spans 14 residues. CDR1 is MDHEN and CDR2 is SYDVKM in the germline V gene. Trimming at V came to 2 bases and at J to 3 bases, leaving 2 bases not matched to a gene. Here the CDR3 DNA reads TGTGCCAGCAGTTTAAAGGACAGGGGCTACGAGCAGTACTTC. The encoded protein is CASSLKDRGYEQYF.

This chain joins TRBV19 and TRBJ2-2, with 15 bases identical to TRBD2. The junction had 20 bases not matched to a gene; V was cut back by 5 bases and J by 7 bases. The germline gives CDR1 LNHDA, CDR2 SQIVND (reference sequence). The CDR3 runs 21 residues. The CDR3 region is CASSYAPGLAGGPREDGELFF. In nucleotides, the CDR3 is TGTGCCAGTAGTTACGCTCCGGGACTAGCGGGGGGCCCTCGGGAGGACGGGGAGCTGTTTTTT.

The J gene is TRBJ1-1, the V gene TRBV5-5; D call uncertain. The CDR3 runs to 12 residues. Germline lookup yields CDR1 SGHKS and CDR2 YYEKEE (reference sequence). V was trimmed by 2 bases and J by 1 base, leaving 3 bases between them. Here the CDR3 reads CASSFGNTEAFF. The CDR3 region has the DNA TGTGCCAGCAGCTTCGGGAACACTGAAGCTTTCTTT.

V and J are TRBV27 and TRBJ1-6; tentative D call: TRBD1 (6 bases). The CDR3 is made up of 16 amino acids. Trimming shortened V by 6 bases and J by 6 bases, and 18 bases separated the two germline ends. Germline CDR1 and CDR2: MNHEY and SMNVEV (reference sequence). The CDR3 coding sequence is TGTGCCAGCAGCCTCACGGGGGGGGCGGGTAATTCACCCCTCCACTTT. The encoded protein is CASSLTGGAGNSPLHF.

The V gene is TRBV5-4, the J gene TRBJ1-5; D is perhaps TRBD1 (5 bases). The germline CDR1 and CDR2 sequences are SGHNT and YYREEE (reference sequence). Trimming stripped 3 bases from V and 4 bases from J, with 17 bases between. The CDR3 is 16 residues long. The DNA for the CDR3 is TGTGCCAGCAGCTCTGGGGGGGGAGGGTCGAATCAGCCCCAGCATTTT. The encoded protein is CASSSGGGGSNQPQHF.

The V and J genes are TRBV11-2 and TRBJ1-2, with 7 bases that match TRBD1. In germline, CDR1 is SGHAT, CDR2 FQNNGV. Trimming took 5 bases from V and 8 from J; bases not matched to a gene: 17. The CDR3 totals 16 residues. The DNA of the CDR3 is TGTGCCAGCAGCCCCCTTGGCAGGGGGGTCTCAGTGGGCTACACCTTC. Translated, it gives CASSPLGRGVSVGYTF. Drawing the rest from reference TRBV11-2 and TRBJ1-2, the complete variable domain is EAGVAQSPRYKIIEKRQSVAFWCNPISGHATLYWYQQILGQGPKLLIQFQNNGVVDDSQLPKDRFSAERLKGVDSTLKIQPAKLEDSAVYLCASSPLGRGVSVGYTFGSGTRLTVV.

The chain combines TRBV30 with TRBJ2-7, with D hard to call. CDR3 length equals 14 residues. The germline V and J ends were trimmed by 4 bases and 1 base, with 14 bases remaining between them. Germline values: CDR1 GTSNPN, CDR2 SVGIG (reference sequence). The CDR3, as DNA: TGTGCCTGGAACGCGCCAGCGATTTCCTACGAGCAGTACTTC. Translating it yields CAWNAPAISYEQYF.

The rearrangement uses TRBV6-5 and TRBJ1-2; D is undetermined. This CDR3 is 12 amino acids long. CDR1 and CDR2 (germline): MNHEY, SVGAGI. Trimming shortened V by 4 bases and J by 2 bases, and 5 bases separated the two germline ends. The CDR3 DNA sequence: TGTGCCAGCAGTTCACAAAACTATGGCTACACCTTC. Translating it yields CASSSQNYGYTF.